This is a list of T cell receptor beta chains from one sample in a study of OX40 agonist ivuxolimab in advanced cancers. Clones were sequenced by immunoSEQ multiplex PCR, and TCRdb holds only the in-frame ones, with some missing. The sample lists 80,000 or so clones; around 87% were seen once. This specimen consisted of CD4+ or CD8+ T cells sorted from blood, obtained in a trial of the OX40 agonist ivuxolimab. The receptors stem from an adult with an advanced solid tumor such as melanoma, head and neck, liver or kidney cancer. CDR3s include the opening cysteine and the closing phenylalanine or tryptophan. D genes are given only for firm matches. Clone size is not always given. Where it is, it says once, few, many or a class for expanded clones.

TRBJ2-4 TRBV5-6 once - TGTGCCAGCAGCTTCCAGGGATACATTCAGTACTTC CASSFQGYIQYF
TRBJ2-1 TRBV11-3 - TRBD2 TGTGCCAGCAGCGCGACCAGGACTAGCGGGAGGAACAATGAGCAGTTCTTC CASSATRTSGRNNEQFF
TRBJ1-3 TRBV28 - - TGTGCCAGCAGTTTCGTCGATAGAGCTGGAAACACCATATATTTT CASSFVDRAGNTIYF
TRBJ1-1 TRBV5-4 - - TGTGCCAGCAGGTTAGGACAGCTGAACACTGAAGCTTTCTTT CASRLGQLNTEAFF
TRBJ1-1 TRBV6-1 - TRBD1 TGTGCCAGCAGTCAAGCAGGGGGCTTTTCACCGAACACTGAAGCTTTCTTT CASSQAGGFSPNTEAFF
TRBJ2-7 TRBV2 - - TGTGCCACTAGGCCCCGTTCCTACGAGCAGTACTTC CATRPRSYEQYF
TRBJ2-7 TRBV5-1 - - TGCGCCAGCAGCTTCACGTTTCCTTCCTACGAGCAGTACTTC CASSFTFPSYEQYF
TRBJ1-3 TRBV5-1 few - TGCGCCAGCAGCTTGGCCAACGGGGGCGGAAACACCATATATTTT CASSLANGGGNTIYF
TRBJ2-6 TRBV29-1 - - TGCAGCGTTGAAGTGGGGGCCAACGTCCTGACTTTC CSVEVGANVLTF
TRBJ2-2 TRBV11-3 - - TGTGCCAGCAGGTCCAAGACCGGGGAGCTGTTTTTT CASRSKTGELFF
TRBJ2-7 TRBV19 - - TGTGCCAGTAGTATATGGCGGGGAGCGGATGAGGGCTACGAGCAGTACTTC CASSIWRGADEGYEQYF
TRBJ2-7 TRBV5-1 once - TGCGCCAGCAGCTCGCGGGTGGGCTCCTACGAGCAGTACTTC CASSSRVGSYEQYF
TRBJ2-1 TRBV10-3 - TRBD2 TGTGCCATCAGATCCCGAGGGACTAGCGGGATTGGTAATGAGCAGTTCTTC CAIRSRGTSGIGNEQFF
TRBJ2-5 TRBV10-2 - TRBD2 TGCGCCAGCACCGAGTATAGCGGGGGGCTCCAAGAGACCCAGTACTTC CASTEYSGGLQETQYF
TRBJ2-3 TRBV4-1 - - TGCGCCAGCACCCGGGACGGACTTTCCACAGATACGCAGTATTTT CASTRDGLSTDTQYF
TRBJ2-1 TRBV29-1 - - TGCAGCGTTGATAGGACAGCAATCTACAATGAGCAGTTCTTC CSVDRTAIYNEQFF
TRBJ1-1 TRBV6-1 - - TGTGCCAGCAGTCGGACGGTGAACACTGAAGCTTTCTTT CASSRTVNTEAFF
TRBJ1-1 TRBV5-1 - - TGCGCCAGCAGCCCCCGGACAGTTACGAACACTGAAGCTTTCTTT CASSPRTVTNTEAFF
TRBJ1-1 TRBV11-3 - TRBD1 TGTGCCAGCAGCTTGGTGCAGGGGGGCACTGAAGCTTTCTTT CASSLVQGGTEAFF
TRBJ2-7 TRBV18 few TRBD2 TGTGCCAGCTCACCCGTGCGGGGGGAGGGCCACGAGCAGTACTTC CASSPVRGEGHEQYF
TRBJ2-5 TRBV7-9 - TRBD2 TGTGCCAGCAGCTTATCCAGCGGGGGCCAAGAGACCCAGTACTTC CASSLSSGGQETQYF
TRBJ1-4 TRBV10-3 once - TGTGCCATCAGTGATTTGGGAGATGAAAAACTGTTTTTT CAISDLGDEKLFF
TRBJ1-2 TRBV4-1 few TRBD1 TGCGCCAGCAGCCAAGCACCGGGACAGGGGGTTTATGGCTACACCTTC CASSQAPGQGVYGYTF
TRBJ1-2 TRBV2 - TRBD1 TGTGCCAGCAGTGAAACCCCGGGACAGAACTATGGCTACACCTTC CASSETPGQNYGYTF
TRBJ2-2 TRBV6-1 - TRBD2 TGTGCCAGCAGTGAAAGGACTAGCGGGAGATGGGAGCTGTTTTTT CASSERTSGRWELFF
TRBJ1-1 TRBV9 - - TGTGCCAGCAGCGTAGAAGGGGCGATCAACACTGAAGCTTTCTTT CASSVEGAINTEAFF
TRBJ1-2 TRBV2 - - TGTGCCAGCAGCCGAAGCCCGAACGGCCTCAACTATGGCTACACCTTC CASSRSPNGLNYGYTF
TRBJ2-5 TRBV7-7 - TRBD2 TGTGCCAGCAGCTTAGGGTCTAGCGGGGCCAGCAAGACCCAGTACTTC CASSLGSSGASKTQYF
TRBJ2-7 TRBV6-5 - - TGTGCCAGCAGTTACCAACAGGGGGGGGCCTACGAGCAGTACTTC CASSYQQGGAYEQYF
TRBJ2-7 TRBV7-9 - - TGTGCCAGCAGCTTAGCGGCCAGGGTAGCGAGCGAGCAGTACTTC CASSLAARVASEQYF
TRBJ1-2 TRBV28 - - TGTGCCAGCAGTTCCGGACACTCCTATGGCTACACCTTC CASSSGHSYGYTF
TRBJ2-1 TRBV6-5 - - TGTGCCAGCAGTTACTCGTTAAGTTTTAGGCAGTTCTTC CASSYSLSFRQFF
TRBJ2-1 TRBV15 - TRBD2 TGTGCCACCAGCAGAGGAGCGGGGAAAGGATACAATGAGCAGTTCTTC CATSRGAGKGYNEQFF
TRBJ2-1 TRBV6-1 few - TGTGCCAGTGGGGCCCTGGGGGCCTACAATGAGCAGTTCTTC CASGALGAYNEQFF
TRBJ1-4 TRBV28 - TRBD1 TGTGCCAGCAGTTCACAGGGGGAAGAAGGGGAAAAACTGTTTTTT CASSSQGEEGEKLFF
TRBJ1-3 TRBV10-2 - TRBD1 TGCGCCAGCAGTGACAGGGGGCTTGGAAACACCATATATTTT CASSDRGLGNTIYF
TRBJ2-3 TRBV4-2 - - TGTGCCAGCAGCTTGGCAAGGCAGCCCCTTCGAGATACGCAGTATTTT CASSLARQPLRDTQYF
TRBJ2-1 TRBV19 - - TGTGCCAGTAGTATAGAAAGCTCGAGGGTGTTCTACAATGAGCAGTTCTTC CASSIESSRVFYNEQFF
TRBJ2-1 TRBV10-1 - TRBD1 TGCGCCTTAAGTCCCGACAGGGTTTACGAGCAGTTCTTC CALSPDRVYEQFF
TRBJ1-5 TRBV30 - - TGTGCCTGGAGCATTGGGGCAAATCAGCCCCAGCATTTT CAWSIGANQPQHF
TRBJ2-3 TRBV4-2 once TRBD2 TGTGCCAGCAGCCTGGTCCCTACTAGCGCGAGCACAGATACGCAGTATTTT CASSLVPTSASTDTQYF
TRBJ1-5 TRBV29-1 - TRBD1 TGCAGCGTTCGGACAGGAAATCAGCCCCAGCATTTT CSVRTGNQPQHF
TRBJ2-7 TRBV2 - TRBD2 TGTGCCAGCAGTGTAGCTAGCGGGGGCGGCGAGCAGTACTTC CASSVASGGGEQYF
TRBJ1-2 TRBV19 - - TGTGTCACCCGTTCCGGAATCCTTGGCTACACCTTC CVTRSGILGYTF
TRBJ1-1 TRBV4-2 - - TGTGCCAGCAGCCACGAGAGGGGCACTGAAGCTTTCTTT CASSHERGTEAFF
TRBJ2-3 TRBV29-1 once TRBD2 TGCAGCGTCCCACTAGCGGGTCCCACAGATACGCAGTATTTT CSVPLAGPTDTQYF
TRBJ1-5 TRBV19 - - TGTGCCAGTAGTATAGCGGGGCAAGGAGCCCAGCATTTT CASSIAGQGAQHF
TRBJ1-1 TRBV7-2 - - TGTGCCAGCAGCCCTAGGCGAGGGACTGAAGCTTTCTTT CASSPRRGTEAFF
TRBJ2-7 TRBV14 - - TGTGCCAGCAGCCAAGATATAGGACTAAGCTACGAGCAGTACTTC CASSQDIGLSYEQYF
TRBJ2-6 TRBV19 few TRBD1 TGTGCCAGCAAGGACAGGGACCACTCTGGGGCCAACGTCCTGACTTTC CASKDRDHSGANVLTF
TRBJ2-7 TRBV5-1 - TRBD1 TGCGCCAGCTGTTACGGGACAGAGACCTACGAGCAGTACTTC CASCYGTETYEQYF